A single T cell receptor (beta chain) is shown here with its context. The antigen is undetermined. Trimming pared 2 bases from V and 5 bases from J, leaving 4 bases between. The CDR3 runs 11 residues. Germline V gene data show CDR1 as MNHNS and CDR2 as SASEGT. The repertoire was sequenced with immunoSEQ multiplex PCR; TCRdb's copy has only in-frame clones and lacks some. The table records around 100,000 clones, just over 90% of them present only once. The entry originates in a study of siplizumab effects on memory and regulatory T cells. Findings and caveats of the study: Proof of suppressive function in proliferating Tregs from siplizumab cultures was not established. Alloreactive sequences tracing back to unstimulated CD4+ memory cells fell significantly with siplizumab. The alloresponse seemed to draw substantially on naive T cells, which appeared more diverse than memory cells. Treg origin accounted for an average of approximately 69% of mappable alloreactive CD4+ clones with siplizumab and about 30% in controls.

The sequence was obtained from a human donor in good health. The specimen was Tregs sorted from blood. The gene calls are TRBV6-1 and TRBJ2-7; D is unclear. The CDR3: CASSEWNEQYF. As DNA, the CDR3 is TGTGCCAGCAGTGAATGGAACGAGCAGTACTTC.